This T cell receptor beta chain was recovered during a study of OX40 agonist ivuxolimab in advanced cancers. Study overall: Patients enrolled in dose escalation were diagnosed with hepatocellular carcinoma, melanoma, renal cell or head and neck cancer. Cohort: 75% to 90% men, mean age approximately 66, aged roughly 23 to 90.

Assay used: immunoSEQ multiplex PCR; TCRdb lists only in-frame clones, some missing. The sample lists 59,000 or so clones, 82% occurring once. Germline V gives CDR1 WNHNN, CDR2 SYGVQD (reference sequence). The CDR3 length is 16 residues. V was cut by 0 bases and J by 6 bases, with 18 bases left in between. At baseline, cycle 4 day 1, and cycle 7 day 1, blood was sampled. The TCR comes from an adult with an advanced solid tumor such as melanoma, head and neck, liver or kidney cancer. The specimen comprised CD4+ or CD8+ T cells sorted from blood, sampled in a trial of the OX40 agonist ivuxolimab. This chain uses TRBV10-1 with TRBJ2-7; D ambiguous. The CDR3: CASSESWYLRTGEQYF. CDR3 sequence (DNA): TGCGCCAGCAGTGAGTCTTGGTACCTCCGTACGGGCGAGCAGTACTTC.